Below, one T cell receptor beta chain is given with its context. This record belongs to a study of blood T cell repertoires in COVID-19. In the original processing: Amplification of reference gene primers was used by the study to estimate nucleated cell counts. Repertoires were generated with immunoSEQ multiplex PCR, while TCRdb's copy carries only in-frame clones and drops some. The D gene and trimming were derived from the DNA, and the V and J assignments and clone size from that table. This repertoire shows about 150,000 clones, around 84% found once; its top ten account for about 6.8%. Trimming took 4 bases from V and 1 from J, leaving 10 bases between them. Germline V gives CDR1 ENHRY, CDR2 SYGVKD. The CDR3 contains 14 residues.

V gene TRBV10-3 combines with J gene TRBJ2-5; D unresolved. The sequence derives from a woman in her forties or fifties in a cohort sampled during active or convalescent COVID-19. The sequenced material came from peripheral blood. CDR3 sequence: CAISGPDGQETQYF. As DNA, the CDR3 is TGTGCCATCAGTGGGCCAGATGGCCAAGAGACCCAGTACTTC.